This TCR beta chain was retrieved from a study of cytomegalovirus exposure and HLA in healthy donors. The study, taken as a whole, reports: CMV antigen specificity of a few CMV-associated chains was confirmed in vitro. Some V segments, including TRBV6-2 and TRBV6-3, were excluded as indistinguishable. Available immune exposure information was restricted to CMV serostatus only. Reported performance of the classifier showed diagnosis of cytomegalovirus status with high specificity and sensitivity.

Of note for this clone: Its specificity is not known.

Trimming removed 4 bases from V and 2 bases from J, with 12 bases in between. The CDR3 loop spans 14 amino acids. Germline V gives CDR1 SGHRS, CDR2 YFSETQ. Use of 60 Vbeta and 13 Jbeta primers characterized the PCR. Sequencing used immunoSEQ multiplex PCR; TCRdb keeps in-frame clones, though not all of them. This sample's table reports about 150,000 clones. This clonotype was obtained from a young man in good health and CMV-seronegative. The sample comprised PBMCs. The chain employs TRBV5-1 and TRBJ1-1; D not resolved. CDR3 bases: TGCGCCAGCAGCCCAAACAGCGGAAACACTGAAGCTTTCTTT. Translating gives CASSPNSGNTEAFF.